This T cell receptor (beta chain) came from a study of CD8+ T cells in alopecia areata. The V gene lost 2 bases and the J gene lost 2 bases, with 12 bases spanning the gap. CDR3 size: 15 residues. Germline V CDR1 and CDR2: SGHDT, YYEEEE. Treatment specified: oral pan-JAK inhibitor, 5-10 mg twice daily. The sorting of PBMCs gave CD4+ and CD8+ T cells. Extracted RNA was reverse transcribed, and the resulting cDNA served as sequencing template. Assay: immunoSEQ multiplex PCR; the TCRdb copy retains only in-frame clones and omits some. This table holds around 200,000 clones, 64% found once. Findings and limits, study-wide: For patients receiving tofacitinib, scalp clonality and expanded CD8+ clones among the top 100 significantly decreased. Among patients, TCR sharing was less clear than in mice, a difference possibly due in part to HLA diversity in the patient population.

On this clone itself: The antigen is not known.

The chain uses TRBV5-6 and TRBJ2-3; D is uncertain. This sample comprised CD4+ T cells sorted from blood, obtained at week 4, from a patient treated with tofacitinib. The origin of this receptor is a human donor with alopecia areata. The CDR3 is CASSLPMDSTDTQYF. CDR3 DNA: TGTGCCAGCAGCTTACCGATGGATTCCACAGATACGCAGTATTTT.